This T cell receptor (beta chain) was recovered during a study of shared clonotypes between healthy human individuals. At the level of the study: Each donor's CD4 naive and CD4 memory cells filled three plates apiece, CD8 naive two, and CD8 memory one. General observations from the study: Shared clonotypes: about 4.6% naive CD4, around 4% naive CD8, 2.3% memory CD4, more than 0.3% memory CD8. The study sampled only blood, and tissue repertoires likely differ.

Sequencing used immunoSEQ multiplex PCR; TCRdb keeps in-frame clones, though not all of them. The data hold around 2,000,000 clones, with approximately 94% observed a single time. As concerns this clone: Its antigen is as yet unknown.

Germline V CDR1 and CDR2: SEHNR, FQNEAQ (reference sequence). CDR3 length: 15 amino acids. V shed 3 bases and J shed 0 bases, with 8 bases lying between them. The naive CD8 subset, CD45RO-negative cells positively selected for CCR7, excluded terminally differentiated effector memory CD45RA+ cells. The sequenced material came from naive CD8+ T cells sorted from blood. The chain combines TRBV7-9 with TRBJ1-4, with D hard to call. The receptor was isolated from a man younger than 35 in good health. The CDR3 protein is CASSLNGPTNEKLFF. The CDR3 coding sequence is TGTGCCAGCAGCTTGAACGGTCCAACTAATGAAAAACTGTTTTTT.